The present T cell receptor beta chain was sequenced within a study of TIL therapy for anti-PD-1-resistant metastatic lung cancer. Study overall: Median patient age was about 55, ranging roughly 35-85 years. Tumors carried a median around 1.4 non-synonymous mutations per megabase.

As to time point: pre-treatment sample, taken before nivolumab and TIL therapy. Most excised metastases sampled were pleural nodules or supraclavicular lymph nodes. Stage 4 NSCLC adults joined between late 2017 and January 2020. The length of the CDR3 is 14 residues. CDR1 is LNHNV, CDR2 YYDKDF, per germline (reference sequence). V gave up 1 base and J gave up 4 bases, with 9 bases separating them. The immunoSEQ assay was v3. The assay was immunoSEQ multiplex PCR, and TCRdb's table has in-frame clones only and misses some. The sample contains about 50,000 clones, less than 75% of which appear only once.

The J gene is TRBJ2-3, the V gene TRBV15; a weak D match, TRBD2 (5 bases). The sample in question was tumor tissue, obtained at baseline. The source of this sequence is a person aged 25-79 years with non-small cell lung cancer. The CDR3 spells CATSRGSLADTQYF. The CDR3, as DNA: TGTGCCACCAGCAGAGGGTCACTAGCAGATACGCAGTATTTT. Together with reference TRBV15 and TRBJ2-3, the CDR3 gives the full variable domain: DAMVIQNPRYQVTQFGKPVTLSCSQTLNHNVMYWYQQKSSQAPKLLFHYYDKDFNNEADTPDNFQSRRPNTSFCFLDIRSPGLGDTAMYLCATSRGSLADTQYFGPGTRLTVL.